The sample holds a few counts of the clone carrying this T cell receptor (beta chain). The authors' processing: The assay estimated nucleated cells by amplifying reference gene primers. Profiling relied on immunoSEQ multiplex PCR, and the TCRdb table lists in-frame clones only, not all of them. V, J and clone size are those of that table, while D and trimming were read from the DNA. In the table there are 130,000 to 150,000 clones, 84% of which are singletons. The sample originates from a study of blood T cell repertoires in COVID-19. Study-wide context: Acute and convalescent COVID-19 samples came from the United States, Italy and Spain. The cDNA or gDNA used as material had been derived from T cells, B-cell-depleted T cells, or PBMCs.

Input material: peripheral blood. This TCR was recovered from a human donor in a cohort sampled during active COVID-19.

CDR3 residues: CASSPGGQGNSPLHF. The CDR3 DNA reads TGTGCCAGCAGCCCCGGAGGACAGGGGAACTCACCCCTCCACTTT. This chain connects TRBV3-1 (or the pseudogene TRBV3-2) to TRBJ1-6; 9 bases are a match to TRBD1. The CDR3 has 15 residues. V shed 4 bases, J shed 10 bases, and the junction held 8 bases outside the gene matches. The germline V gene has CDR1 LGHDT and CDR2 YNNKEL (reference sequence).